A selection of T cell receptor beta chains follows, all from one sample in a study of blood T cell repertoires in COVID-19. Assay: immunoSEQ multiplex PCR; the TCRdb copy retains only in-frame clones and omits some. The data hold about 380,000 clones, with 85% observed a single time. Sequencing input: peripheral blood. These receptors all stem from a woman aged 18-29 years with acute or convalescent COVID-19. CDR3s include the opening cysteine and the closing phenylalanine or tryptophan. The D gene is left open where the match is weak. Some rows mark clone size as missing; the rest say once, few, many or name a class of expanded clone.

j_call: TRBJ2-1; d_call: TRBD2; clone_size: once; v_call: TRBV7-8; cdr3_aa: CASSYGTSGVTEQFF; cdr3_nt: TGTGCCAGCAGCTACGGGACTAGCGGGGTCACTGAGCAGTTCTTC
j_call: TRBJ1-2; d_call: -; clone_size: -; v_call: TRBV28; cdr3_aa: CASSSGESYGYTF; cdr3_nt: TGTGCCAGCAGTTCGGGGGAATCTTATGGCTACACCTTC
j_call: TRBJ2-7; d_call: -; clone_size: -; v_call: TRBV15; cdr3_aa: CATSRDRGFIEQYF; cdr3_nt: TGTGCCACCAGCAGAGACCGGGGGTTTATCGAGCAGTACTTC
j_call: TRBJ1-1; d_call: TRBD1; clone_size: -; v_call: TRBV5-1; cdr3_aa: CASSLRGQENTEAFF; cdr3_nt: TGCGCCAGCAGCTTGAGGGGGCAGGAGAACACTGAAGCTTTCTTT
j_call: TRBJ1-2; d_call: -; clone_size: -; v_call: TRBV28; cdr3_aa: CASSPPGSNYGYTF; cdr3_nt: TGTGCCAGCAGCCCCCCAGGGTCTAACTATGGCTACACCTTC
j_call: TRBJ2-2; d_call: TRBD2; clone_size: -; v_call: TRBV5-4; cdr3_aa: CASSQGLAAGGDTGELFF; cdr3_nt: TGTGCCAGCAGCCAGGGACTAGCGGCGGGAGGGGACACCGGGGAGCTGTTTTTT
j_call: TRBJ1-6; d_call: TRBD1; clone_size: -; v_call: TRBV7-9; cdr3_aa: CASSPGTGIRNSPLHF; cdr3_nt: TGTGCCAGCAGCCCGGGGACAGGGATTAGGAATTCACCCCTCCACTTT
j_call: TRBJ1-2; d_call: TRBD1; clone_size: -; v_call: TRBV5-1; cdr3_aa: CASSAGQGALNGYTF; cdr3_nt: TGCGCCAGCAGCGCTGGACAGGGGGCGCTTAATGGCTACACCTTC
j_call: TRBJ2-2; d_call: -; clone_size: -; v_call: TRBV10-1; cdr3_aa: CASSELGHINTGELFF; cdr3_nt: TGCGCCAGCAGTGAGTTGGGACATATCAACACCGGGGAGCTGTTTTTT
j_call: TRBJ2-7; d_call: -; clone_size: once; v_call: TRBV27; cdr3_aa: CASSSLTGVPYEQYF; cdr3_nt: TGTGCCAGCAGTTCTCTCACGGGAGTTCCCTACGAGCAGTACTTC
j_call: TRBJ2-1; d_call: -; clone_size: -; v_call: TRBV24-1; cdr3_aa: CATSSSYNEQFF; cdr3_nt: TGTGCCACCTCTAGCTCCTACAATGAGCAGTTCTTC
j_call: TRBJ1-1; d_call: -; clone_size: -; v_call: TRBV6-2/TRBV6-3; cdr3_aa: CASSPLLGAGITEAFF; cdr3_nt: TGTGCCAGCAGCCCTCTCTTGGGAGCTGGGATCACTGAAGCTTTCTTT
j_call: TRBJ1-2; d_call: -; clone_size: -; v_call: TRBV12-3/TRBV12-4; cdr3_aa: CASAWQTNYGYTF; cdr3_nt: TGTGCCAGCGCTTGGCAAACTAACTATGGCTACACCTTC
j_call: TRBJ1-2; d_call: TRBD1; clone_size: -; v_call: TRBV19; cdr3_aa: CASSPLGQGLPNYGYTF; cdr3_nt: TGTGCCAGTAGTCCACTCGGACAGGGGCTCCCTAACTATGGCTACACCTTC
j_call: TRBJ2-7; d_call: -; clone_size: -; v_call: TRBV30; cdr3_aa: CAWSTTSTGNSYEQYF; cdr3_nt: TGTGCCTGGAGTACGACCTCGACGGGAAACTCCTACGAGCAGTACTTC
j_call: TRBJ1-6; d_call: -; clone_size: -; v_call: TRBV28; cdr3_aa: CASSSTRTGVSYNSPLHF; cdr3_nt: TGTGCCAGCAGTTCAACAAGGACCGGGGTGTCCTATAATTCACCCCTCCACTTT
j_call: TRBJ2-5; d_call: TRBD1; clone_size: -; v_call: TRBV6-5; cdr3_aa: CASGTGVQETQYF; cdr3_nt: TGTGCCAGCGGGACAGGGGTCCAAGAGACCCAGTACTTC
j_call: TRBJ1-3; d_call: -; clone_size: -; v_call: TRBV6-2/TRBV6-3; cdr3_aa: CASSLRRNTIYF; cdr3_nt: TGTGCCAGCAGTCTCAGGAGGAACACCATATATTTT
j_call: TRBJ1-4; d_call: -; clone_size: -; v_call: TRBV9; cdr3_aa: CASSVGPGPGDEKLFF; cdr3_nt: TGTGCCAGCAGCGTAGGCCCCGGTCCCGGTGATGAAAAACTGTTTTTT